Listed below are T cell receptor beta chains from one sample, sequenced in a study of post-analysis software for immune sequencing data. TCRdb reanalysed the PCR reads using MiXCR and keeps one entry per CDR3 protein. The sample lists 750,000 to 950,000 distinct CDR3 sequences; roughly 58% were seen once. Input material: blood. The receptors were gathered from a girl aged 5-17 years with multiple sclerosis. CDR3s include the opening cysteine and the closing phenylalanine or tryptophan. Fields, in order: D gene, V gene, clone size, J gene, CDR3 protein, CDR3 DNA. The D gene is left open where the match is weak. Only some rows state a clone size, as once, few, many or a class for expanded clones.

>NA|TRBV7-2|NA|TRBJ1-1
CASSLIQGSTEAFF
TGTGCCAGCAGCTTAATCCAGGGGTCCACTGAAGCTTTCTTT
>NA|TRBV6-1|NA|TRBJ1-1
CASRPYWDGRMNTEAFF
TGTGCCAGCCGACCGTACTGGGACGGACGGATGAACACTGAAGCTTTCTTT
>NA|TRBV5-1|NA|TRBJ2-1
CASSLDGLGEQFF
TGCGCCAGCAGCTTGGATGGTTTGGGTGAGCAGTTCTTC
>NA|TRBV12-3/TRBV12-4|NA|TRBJ2-5
CASNKRGGQETQYF
TGTGCCAGCAACAAACGAGGGGGCCAAGAGACCCAGTACTTC
>NA|TRBV3-1|once|TRBJ1-2
CASSHQNDGPYGYTF
TGTGCCAGCAGCCACCAAAACGACGGACCCTATGGCTACACCTTC
>NA|TRBV29-1|few|TRBJ2-1
CSAHLALRYNEQFF
TGCAGCGCCCACCTAGCGTTACGTTACAATGAGCAGTTCTTC
>NA|TRBV3-1|few|TRBJ1-1
CASSQGRGSTEAFF
TGTGCCAGCAGCCAAGGCAGGGGATCCACTGAAGCTTTCTTT
>TRBD1|TRBV2|NA|TRBJ2-5
CASTELRTGGHQETQYF
TGTGCCAGCACCGAACTCCGGACAGGGGGGCATCAAGAGACCCAGTACTTC
>TRBD1|TRBV27|NA|TRBJ1-1
CASSFSQGAEAFF
TGTGCCAGCAGTTTCTCACAGGGGGCTGAAGCTTTCTTT
>TRBD2|TRBV12-3/TRBV12-4|NA|TRBJ2-4
CASSLGASGRRLETIQYF
TGTGCCAGCAGTTTAGGAGCCAGCGGGAGGCGTTTGGAAACCATTCAGTACTTC
>NA|TRBV29-1|NA|TRBJ2-4
CSAQGPQLLAKNIQYF
TGCAGCGCACAGGGACCCCAGCTATTGGCCAAAAACATTCAGTACTTC
>TRBD1|TRBV20-1|few|TRBJ2-5
CSASGTGRGEETQYF
TGCAGTGCTAGTGGGACAGGGAGGGGTGAGGAGACCCAGTACTTC
>TRBD2|TRBV20-1|once|TRBJ2-1
CSARDGGLAGGTEQFF
TGCAGTGCTAGAGATGGGGGACTAGCGGGAGGGACTGAGCAGTTCTTC
>TRBD2|TRBV14|few|TRBJ2-7
CASSLRLASSYEQYF
TGTGCCAGCAGCCTTAGACTAGCCAGCTCCTACGAGCAGTACTTC
>NA|TRBV4-2|NA|TRBJ2-5
CASSETGGAYQETQYF
TGTGCCAGCAGCGAGACGGGGGGCGCGTACCAAGAGACCCAGTACTTC
>NA|TRBV29-1|NA|TRBJ2-5
CSVFVNQETQYF
TGCAGCGTCTTCGTGAATCAAGAGACCCAGTACTTC
>TRBD2|TRBV5-1|many|TRBJ2-3
CASRSGLAGPGMTDTQYF
TGCGCCAGCAGATCTGGACTAGCGGGGCCCGGTATGACAGATACGCAGTATTTT
>TRBD1|TRBV10-3|NA|TRBJ2-7
CAISGSGGASEQYF
TGTGCCATCAGTGGGTCAGGGGGAGCGTCCGAGCAGTACTTC
>NA|TRBV6-6|NA|TRBJ2-3
CASTRGPGGTDTQYF
TGTGCCAGCACCCGGGGACCTGGAGGCACAGATACGCAGTATTTT
>NA|TRBV5-1|NA|TRBJ1-1
CASSLDVENTEAFF
TGCGCCAGCAGCTTGGACGTGGAAAACACTGAAGCTTTCTTT